These T cell receptor beta chains were read from a single sample in a study of blood T cell repertoires in COVID-19. Generated by immunoSEQ multiplex PCR, the TCRdb table keeps only in-frame clones and is missing some. Of nearly 250,000 clones listed, roughly 83% are singletons. Sequenced: PBMCs or T cells enriched from blood (not recorded which). The receptors here all came from a woman aged 50 to 60 who had recovered from COVID-19. Both conserved end residues are part of each CDR3. Each record gives: D gene, J gene, clone size, V gene, CDR3 DNA, CDR3 protein. The D gene is left open where the match is weak. Size is omitted from some rows. Given values are once, few, many or a class for expanded clones.

>NA|TRBJ1-1|once|TRBV5-1
TGCGCCAGCAGCTTAACAGGGACCGGGGACACTGAAGCTTTCTTT
CASSLTGTGDTEAFF
>NA|TRBJ2-7|NA|TRBV2
TGTGCCAGCAGTGAATTACAAGCCGGGAGCTACGAGCAGTACTTC
CASSELQAGSYEQYF
>NA|TRBJ1-4|NA|TRBV10-3
TGTGCCATACGACAAGCAACTAATGAAAAACTGTTTTTT
CAIRQATNEKLFF
>TRBD2|TRBJ2-5|NA|TRBV3-1/TRBV3-2
TGTGCCAGCAGCCTCCGATTAGCGGGAGGCGAAGAGACCCAGTACTTC
CASSLRLAGGEETQYF
>NA|TRBJ2-3|NA|TRBV5-5
TGTGCCAGCAGCTTGCTAGCGCGTACTAGCACAGATACGCAGTATTTT
CASSLLARTSTDTQYF
>NA|TRBJ2-3|NA|TRBV9
TGTGCCAGCAGCGCCCTCGGGCAGGGAGGAGATACGCAGTATTTT
CASSALGQGGDTQYF
>NA|TRBJ1-1|NA|TRBV2
TGTGCCAGCAGCGCCATGACAACTGAAGCTTTCTTT
CASSAMTTEAFF
>NA|TRBJ2-3|once|TRBV4-2
TGTGCCAGCAGCCAAGATTGGCCCCCAACAAGCACAGATACGCAGTATTTT
CASSQDWPPTSTDTQYF
>TRBD2|TRBJ2-7|NA|TRBV28
TGTGCCAGCAGTTTGTCCGGACTAGCCGCGTCCTACGAGCAGTACTTC
CASSLSGLAASYEQYF
>NA|TRBJ1-5|NA|TRBV18
TGTGCCAGCTCACCGATAACAGGGATGAATCAGCCCCAGCATTTT
CASSPITGMNQPQHF
>NA|TRBJ1-3|NA|TRBV6-2/TRBV6-3
TGTGCCAGCAGTTTTACTCTTCGTGGAAACACCATATATTTT
CASSFTLRGNTIYF
>NA|TRBJ2-7|NA|TRBV6-2/TRBV6-3
TGTGCCAGCAGTGTCTCCCCGGGACTCGTCTACGAGCAGTACTTC
CASSVSPGLVYEQYF